The present T cell receptor (beta chain) was sequenced within a study of blood T cell repertoires in COVID-19 (dated by TCRdb to 2018 to 2021). With regard to the full study: Samples from collaborators originated in the United States, Italy and Spain and spanned both the acute and convalescent phases of COVID-19. The material from the prospective study consisted of cDNA or gDNA derived from T cells, B-cell-depleted T cells, or PBMCs. Subjects who had been exposed to COVID-19, were actively infected with it, or had recovered from it provided the deeply sampled blood TCRbeta repertoires that made up the dataset. The repertoires were released in a freely available public database intended as a resource for research on the immune response to SARS-CoV-2. The samples were drawn from the first 160 participants of the ongoing ImmuneRACE study and from roughly 1,300 subjects provided by 6 global collaborators. Nearly every sample came with metadata listing a de-identified subject ID, COVID-19 status, age in years and sex. HLA class I and class II types, where available, came from metadata supplied by the sample provider rather than from assay-based typing. Broad study findings and their caveats: The quantity of clinical and demographic metadata differed by source and by participant and was supplied without curation.

TCRbeta CDR3 regions were amplified from genomic DNA using the immunoSEQ Assay, a bias-controlled multiplex PCR. As for the authors' bioinformatics: Nucleated cell counts per sample were estimated from amplification of reference gene primers within the assay. To quantify the absolute abundance of each unique TCRbeta CDR3 rearrangement, sequence reads were collapsed and filtered. Productive Simpson clonality was computed per sample as the square root of Simpson's diversity index over productive rearrangements. TCRdb carries this immuneACCESS record with in-frame sequences only. Its versions omit some clonotypes, under half of them owing to an unresolved V gene in the studies checked, with the rest unexplained. V, J and clone size were drawn from that table, and D and trimming were deduced from the DNA. Recorded for this sample are roughly 14,000 clones; 83% of them occurred a single time. The top ten constitute under 25% of the sample.

Collaborating institutions collected whole blood in K2EDTA tubes following their own protocols. For TCRbeta analysis, collaborators shipped samples in one of three forms: frozen whole blood, isolated PBMCs, or DNA extracted from either of those sample types. From the cysteine up to the phenylalanine, the CDR3 has a length of 15 residues. Left in the record is the CDR3 DNA by itself, 45 bases read in frame from the first base. Trimming costs V 2 bases and J 0 bases, and their ends lie 8 bases apart. Per the germline V gene, SGHTA is the CDR1 and FQGNSA is the CDR2. Concerning this clone: The antigen this receptor binds is unknown. Base qualities were left out, and no much larger clone turns up one base away.

The clonotype was recovered from a woman aged 55 to 70 with acute or convalescent COVID-19. The material sequenced was peripheral blood. The V gene is TRBV7-2 and the J gene is TRBJ1-3, and perhaps TRBD1 as D gene, on 5 matching bases. For the CDR3, the sequence is CASSLRGNSGNTIYF. The sequenced DNA is TGTGCCAGCAGCTTACGGGGGAACTCTGGAAACACCATATATTTT.